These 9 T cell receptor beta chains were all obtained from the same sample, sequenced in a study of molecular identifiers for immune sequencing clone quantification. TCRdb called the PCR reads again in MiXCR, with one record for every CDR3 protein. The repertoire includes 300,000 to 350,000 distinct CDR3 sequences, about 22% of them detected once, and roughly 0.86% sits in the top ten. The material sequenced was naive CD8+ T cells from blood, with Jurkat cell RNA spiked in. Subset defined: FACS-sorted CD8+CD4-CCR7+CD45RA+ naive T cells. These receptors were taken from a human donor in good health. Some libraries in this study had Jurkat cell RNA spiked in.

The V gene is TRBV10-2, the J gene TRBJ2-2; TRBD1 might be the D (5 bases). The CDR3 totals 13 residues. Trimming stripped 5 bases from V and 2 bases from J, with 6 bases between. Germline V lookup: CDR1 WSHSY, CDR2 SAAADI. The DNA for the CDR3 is TGCGCCAGCAGTTGGACAAACACCGGGGAGCTGTTTTTT. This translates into CASSWTNTGELFF.

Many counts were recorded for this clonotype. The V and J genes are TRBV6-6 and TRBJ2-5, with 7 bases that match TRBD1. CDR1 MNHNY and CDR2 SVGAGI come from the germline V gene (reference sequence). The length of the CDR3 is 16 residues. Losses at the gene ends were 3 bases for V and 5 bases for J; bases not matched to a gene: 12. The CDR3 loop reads CASSYLSGTVAETQYF. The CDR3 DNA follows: TGTGCCAGCAGTTATCTGTCCGGGACAGTTGCCGAGACCCAGTACTTC.

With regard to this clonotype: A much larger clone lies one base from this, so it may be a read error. The DNA of the CDR3 is TGCAGTGCTAGAGATCAAAAGGGTTCGAGCTACGAGCAGTGCTTC. As protein: CSARDQKGSSYEQCF. V usage is TRBV20-1 and J usage is TRBJ2-7; no definite D call. The CDR3 covers 15 residues. The germline CDR1 and CDR2 sequences are DFQATT and SNEGSKA (reference sequence).

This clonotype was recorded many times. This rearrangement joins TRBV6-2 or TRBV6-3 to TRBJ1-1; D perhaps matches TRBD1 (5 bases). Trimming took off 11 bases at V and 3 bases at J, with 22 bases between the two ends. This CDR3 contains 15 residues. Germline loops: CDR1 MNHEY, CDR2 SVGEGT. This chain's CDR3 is CALIRDPLRDTEAFF. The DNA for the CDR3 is TGTGCCTTAATCCGGGACCCCTTAAGGGACACTGAAGCTTTCTTT.

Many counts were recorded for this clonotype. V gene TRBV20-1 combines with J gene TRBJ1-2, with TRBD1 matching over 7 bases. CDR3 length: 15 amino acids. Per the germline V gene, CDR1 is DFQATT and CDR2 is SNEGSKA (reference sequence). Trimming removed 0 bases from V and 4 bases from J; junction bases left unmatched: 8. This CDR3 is CSARDLTGSLYGYTF. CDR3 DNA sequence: TGCAGTGCTAGAGATTTGACAGGGTCCCTCTATGGCTACACCTTC.

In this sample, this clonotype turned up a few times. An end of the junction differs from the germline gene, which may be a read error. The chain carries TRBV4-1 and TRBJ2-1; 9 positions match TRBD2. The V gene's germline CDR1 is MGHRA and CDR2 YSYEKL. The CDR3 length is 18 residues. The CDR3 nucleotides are TGCGCCAGCAGCCAAGGTCGGCAGGCTAGCGGGGTGTACAGTGAGCAGTTCTTC. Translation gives CASSQGRQASGVYSEQFF.

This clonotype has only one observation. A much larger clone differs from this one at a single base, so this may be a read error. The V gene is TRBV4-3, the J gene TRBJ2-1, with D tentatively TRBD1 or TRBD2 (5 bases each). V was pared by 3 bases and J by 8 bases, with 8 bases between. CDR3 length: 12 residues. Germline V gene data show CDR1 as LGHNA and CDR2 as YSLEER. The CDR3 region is CASSHVGDEQFF. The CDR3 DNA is TGCGCCAGCAGCCATGTGGGGGATGAGCAGTTCTTC.

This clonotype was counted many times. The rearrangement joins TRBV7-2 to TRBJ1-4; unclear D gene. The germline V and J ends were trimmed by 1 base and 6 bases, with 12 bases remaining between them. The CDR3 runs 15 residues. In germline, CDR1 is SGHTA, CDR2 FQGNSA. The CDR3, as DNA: TGTGCCAGCAGCTTAGTGTCAGGTTGGGATGAAAAACTGTTTTTT. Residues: CASSLVSGWDEKLFF.

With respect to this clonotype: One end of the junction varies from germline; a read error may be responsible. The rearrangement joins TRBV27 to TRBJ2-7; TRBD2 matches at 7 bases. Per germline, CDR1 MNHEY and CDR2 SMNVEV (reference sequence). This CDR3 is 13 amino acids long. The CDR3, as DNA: TGTGCCAGCAGTTTCTCCGGGGGGAACGAGCGGTACTTC. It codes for CASSFSGGNERYF.